What follows are 8 T cell receptor beta chains derived from one specimen sequenced in a study of blood T cell repertoires in COVID-19 (dated by TCRdb to about 2020). The library relied on the immunoSEQ multiplex PCR assay. The table comes from immuneACCESS by way of TCRdb, which keeps in-frame sequences with V and J called. Part of the clones is missing from these tables; in studies checked, under half for an unresolved V gene and the rest for unknown reasons. This sample holds 150,000 to 200,000 clones; more than 75% were observed only once. The ten largest clonotypes hold about 4.5% of the sample. The sequencing sample was made of peripheral blood. All receptors derive from a human donor in a cohort sampled during active COVID-19.

This clone turned up a few times. One junction end does not reproduce the germline sequence, and a read error may be involved. The J gene is TRBJ2-3, the V gene TRBV4-3; D is possibly TRBD1 (5 bases). Looked up from germline, CDR1 is LGHNA and CDR2 is YSLEER. There are 13 residues in the CDR3. CDR3 DNA sequence: TGCGCCAGCAGCCAATCTGCTACAGGTACGCAGTATTTT. Amino acids: CASSQSATGTQYF.

This chain connects TRBV18 to TRBJ1-2; D perhaps matches TRBD1 (5 bases). Germline CDR1 KGHSH, CDR2 LQKENI. This CDR3 is built from 13 residues. V lost 6 bases, J lost 4 bases, and 12 bases lay in between. As DNA, the CDR3 is TGTGCCAGCTCTTCAACGGACATCTATGGCTACACCTTC. Protein: CASSSTDIYGYTF. Full variable domain (remainder filled in from reference TRBV18 and TRBJ1-2): NAGVMQNPRHLVRRRGQEARLRCSPMKGHSHVYWYRQLPEEGLKFMVYLQKENIIDESGMPKERFSAEFPKEGPSILRIQQVVRGDSAAYFCASSSTDIYGYTFGSGTRLTVV.

This chain uses TRBV29-1 with TRBJ2-7; 12 nucleotides agree with TRBD1. Per germline, CDR1 SQVTM and CDR2 ANQGSEA. J was trimmed by 2 bases and V by 3 bases; bases with no gene match: 5. This CDR3 contains 15 residues. This chain's CDR3 is CSVEGGQGATYEQYF. The DNA for the CDR3 is TGCAGCGTTGAGGGGGGACAGGGGGCAACCTACGAGCAGTACTTC.

The table lists this clone with a count of one. The chain is built from TRBV29-1 and TRBJ2-3; D may be TRBD1 (6 bases). Germline V lookup: CDR1 SQVTM, CDR2 ANQGSEA. The V gene lost 4 bases and the J gene lost 11 bases, with 16 bases spanning the gap. CDR3 size: 12 residues. The CDR3 here is CSVVVLGAMQYF. The CDR3 DNA is TGCAGCGTTGTTGTTCTGGGGGCTATGCAGTATTTT.

The chain recombines TRBV7-9 with TRBJ1-2, with 7 bases that match TRBD1. Trimming removed 3 bases from V and 3 bases from J; junction bases left unmatched: 1. The length of the CDR3 is 13 residues. Germline V gene sequence: CDR1 SEHNR, CDR2 FQNEAQ (reference sequence). The CDR3: CASSFDRDYGYTF. Here the CDR3 DNA reads TGTGCCAGCAGCTTCGACAGGGACTATGGCTACACCTTC.

The chain employs TRBV6-4 and TRBJ1-6; 7 nucleotides line up with TRBD1. The trim removed 2 bases at V and 7 bases at J, leaving 2 bases unmatched. The CDR3 spans 14 residues. The germline V gene encodes CDR1 MRHNA and CDR2 SNTAGT. CDR3 amino acids: CASSDGTANSPLHF. The CDR3 nucleotides are TGTGCCAGCAGTGACGGGACAGCGAATTCACCCCTCCACTTT.

This chain joins TRBV19 and TRBJ2-2, with TRBD1 matching over 11 bases. The V gene's germline CDR1 is LNHDA and CDR2 SQIVND (reference sequence). The trim removed 6 bases at V and 3 bases at J, leaving 3 bases unmatched. The CDR3 contains 15 residues. The CDR3 reads CASRRDRGDTGELFF. CDR3 nucleotides: TGTGCCAGTAGAAGGGACAGGGGGGACACCGGGGAGCTGTTTTTT.

The DNA for the CDR3 is TGTGCCAGCAGCTTTGGCCGGGACAGCCAAGAGACCCAGTACTTC. Its protein is CASSFGRDSQETQYF. The J gene is TRBJ2-5, the V gene TRBV9; 7 bases map to TRBD1. Trimming took 4 bases from V and 1 from J; bases not matched to a gene: 7. Germline assignment: CDR1 SGDLS and CDR2 YYNGEE. There are 15 residues in the CDR3.